This T cell receptor (beta chain) was captured by sequencing in a study of neoadjuvant anti-PD-1 for oral cavity cancer. Study-level points and caveats: Treg/Th17 ratio rose with pretreatment blood and fell with post-treatment tumor TCRbeta clonality.

The method was immunoSEQ multiplex PCR; TCRdb's version includes in-frame clones alone and lacks a portion of them. The sample consists of 13,000 to 15,000 clones, about four fifths of them appearing once. As to time point: after neoadjuvant nivolumab, at surgical resection. To note about this clone: Its antigen is as yet unknown.

The CDR3 totals 16 residues. V lost 4 bases to trimming and J lost 8 bases, with 21 bases between them. Germline V lookup: CDR1 SGHAT, CDR2 FQNNGV. The specimen was PBMCs, collected after nivolumab (anti-PD-1) treatment. V gene TRBV11-2 combines with J gene TRBJ2-1; D call uncertain. This TCR was sampled from a person aged 35 to 85 with oral cavity squamous cell carcinoma. For the CDR3, the DNA is TGTGCCAGCAGCTCTCAAACGTCTGGCCTAGTCGATGAGCAGTTCTTC. As protein: CASSSQTSGLVDEQFF.